Each of the 8 T cell receptor beta chains below was sequenced from the same sample in a study of T cells after yellow fever vaccination. One entry per CDR3 protein results from TCRdb running MiXCR on the 5' RACE reads. The sample holds a few hundred thousand distinct CDR3 sequences, 3% to 4.5% seen once. Sequences were derived from PBMCs, sampled 5 days after the yellow fever booster vaccination. These receptors were obtained from a man aged 18 to 29 who received the YFV17D yellow fever vaccine.

This clonotype was observed many times. The chain employs TRBV29-1 and TRBJ2-5; TRBD2 matches at 7 bases. The CDR3 extends over 13 amino acids. CDR1 is SQVTM and CDR2 is ANQGSEA in the germline V gene. Trimming took 3 bases from V and 0 from J; bases not matched to a gene: 1. CDR3 DNA sequence: TGCAGCGTTGAGCGGGAGTACCAAGAGACCCAGTACTTC. This translates into CSVEREYQETQYF.

The chain employs TRBV19 and TRBJ1-2; 7 nucleotides agree with TRBD1. Trimming at V came to 7 bases and at J to 2 bases, leaving 7 bases not matched to a gene. CDR3 size: 14 residues. Germline V gives CDR1 LNHDA, CDR2 SQIVND (reference sequence). The CDR3 nucleotides read TGTGCCAGTACCGGGACAGTGCTGAACTATGGCTACACCTTC. Protein sequence: CASTGTVLNYGYTF.

This clonotype appeared many times. V and J are TRBV14 and TRBJ1-2; 8 bases are shared with TRBD1. The length of the CDR3 is 17 residues. The germline gives CDR1 SGHDN, CDR2 FVKESK. The V and J ends lost 1 base and 2 bases, in that order; junction bases with no gene match: 9. The CDR3 DNA reads as TGTGCCAGCAGCCAAGGCCTAGGCAGGGGGCCCAACTATGGCTACACCTTC. It encodes CASSQGLGRGPNYGYTF.

The sample holds many counts of this clonotype. V and J are TRBV4-2 and TRBJ2-7; D gene uncertain. The V gene lost 0 bases and the J gene lost 3 bases, with 12 bases spanning the gap. This CDR3 is 15 amino acids long. Germline-derived CDR1 and CDR2 are LGHNA and YNFKEQ. DNA of the CDR3: TGTGCCAGCAGCCAAGATCCAGGTTCCGTCTACGAGCAGTACTTC. Its protein product is CASSQDPGSVYEQYF.

Concerning this clonotype: Since a much larger clone is just one base distant, this may be a read error. The chain combines TRBV10-3 with TRBJ1-5; no clear D. This CDR3 comprises 15 residues. The germline CDR1 and CDR2 sequences are ENHRY and SYGVKD. The CDR3 loop reads CPISEMAEYDQPQHF. The CDR3 bases are TGTCCCATCAGTGAGATGGCCGAATATGATCAGCCCCAGCATTTT.

This clonotype has a handful of counts. One end of the junction varies from germline; a read error may be responsible. This chain uses TRBV24-1 with TRBJ1-5, with 7 positions matching TRBD1. The CDR3 is made up of 16 amino acids. From germline, CDR1 is KGHDR and CDR2 SFDVKD. CDR3 amino acids: CATASGTATLRQPHHF. The CDR3 DNA follows: TGTGCCACCGCATCCGGGACAGCGACTCTCAGGCAGCCCCACCATTTT.

This clonotype was observed a handful of times. The rearrangement links TRBV5-1 to TRBJ2-7, with 11 positions matching TRBD1. CDR1 is SGHRS, CDR2 YFSETQ, per germline. The CDR3 totals 14 residues. J gave up 5 bases and V 4 bases, and 5 bases lay outside the gene matches. CDR3 loop: CASSAWTGGNEQYF. The CDR3 nucleotides read TGCGCCAGCAGCGCATGGACAGGGGGCAACGAGCAGTACTTC.

This clonotype has just a few counts. The chain is built from TRBV24-1 and TRBJ2-3; weak D call: TRBD2 (6 bases). CDR1 and CDR2 (germline): KGHDR, SFDVKD. CDR3 length: 16 residues. The V end was cut by 0 bases, the J end by 4 bases, with 13 bases between. The CDR3 reads CATSDLLGGPPDTQYF. CDR3 DNA sequence: TGTGCCACCAGTGATTTGCTCGGAGGGCCTCCAGATACGCAGTATTTT.